Detailed here is one TCR beta chain. This record comes from a study of blood T cell repertoires in COVID-19. Generated by immunoSEQ multiplex PCR, the TCRdb table keeps only in-frame clones and is missing some. The sample includes 200,000 to 250,000 clones, 75% to 85% of them seen just once. The V gene end was trimmed by 6 bases and the J gene end by 6 bases; junction bases not matched to a gene: 6. CDR3 size: 13 residues. CDR1 is LNHDA and CDR2 is SQIVND in the germline V gene (reference sequence). The chain employs TRBV19 and TRBJ2-7, with 9 bases identical to TRBD1. The TCR was taken from a human donor in a cohort sampled during active COVID-19. The material sequenced was peripheral blood. CDR3 protein: CASSPGQGPEQYF. As DNA, the CDR3 is TGTGCCAGTAGCCCGGGACAGGGCCCCGAGCAGTACTTC.